These 20 T cell receptor beta chains were all obtained from the same sample, sequenced in a study of OX40 agonist ivuxolimab in advanced cancers. Clones were read by immunoSEQ multiplex PCR, and TCRdb kept only the in-frame ones, dropping some. The table lists about 68,000 clones, more than 65% of them singletons. Sequencing was performed on CD4+ or CD8+ T cells sorted from blood, taken in a trial of the OX40 agonist ivuxolimab. Receptor source: an adult with an advanced solid tumor such as melanoma, head and neck, liver or kidney cancer.

The V and J genes are TRBV25-1 and TRBJ1-2, with D maybe TRBD1 (6 bases). The germline CDR1 and CDR2 sequences are MGHDK and SYGVNS. CDR3 length: 13 residues. The V end lost 5 bases, the J end lost 0 bases, and 7 bases lay between the germline ends. CDR3: CASSTGSNYGYTF. The CDR3 DNA sequence: TGTGCCAGCAGTACAGGGTCTAACTATGGCTACACCTTC.

The V call is TRBV2, the J call TRBJ2-2; D possibly corresponds to TRBD1 (5 bases). Trimming took off 7 bases at V and 6 bases at J, with 12 bases between the two ends. This CDR3 is built from 13 residues. CDR1 and CDR2 from the germline V gene are SNHLY and FYNNEI. The CDR3 protein is CASMGPLAGELFF. DNA of the CDR3: TGTGCCAGCATGGGGCCCTTAGCCGGGGAGCTGTTTTTT. Full variable domain (rest looked up from reference TRBV2 and TRBJ2-2): EPEVTQTPSHQVTQMGQEVILRCVPISNHLYFYWYRQILGQKVEFLVSFYNNEISEKSEIFDDQFSVERPDGSNFTLKIRSTKLEDSAMYFCASMGPLAGELFFGEGSRLTVL.

This clone was seen more than once but under ten times. This chain uses TRBV19 with TRBJ1-3; TRBD1 agrees at 7 bases. V shed 3 bases and J 0 bases; nucleotides not matched to a gene: 11. Germline lookup yields CDR1 LNHDA and CDR2 SQIVND (reference sequence). The CDR3 extends over 18 amino acids. The CDR3 DNA follows: TGTGCCAGTAGTATGCCGTCCGGGACAGCGAACTCTGGAAACACCATATATTTT. It specifies CASSMPSGTANSGNTIYF.

This chain connects TRBV4-2 to TRBJ2-6; D remains unclear. Germline-derived CDR1 and CDR2 are LGHNA and YNFKEQ. CDR3 size: 15 residues. V lost 2 bases and J lost 0, with 5 bases in between. The chain's CDR3 is CASSQSSSGANVLTF. The CDR3 nucleotides are TGTGCCAGCAGCCAAAGCTCCTCTGGGGCCAACGTCCTGACTTTC.

The chain combines TRBV4-1 with TRBJ1-6; D is unclear. Germline values: CDR1 MGHRA, CDR2 YSYEKL. V lost 3 bases, J lost 7 bases, and 13 bases lay in between. This CDR3 has 15 residues. The CDR3 loop reads CASSQTQTSNSPLHF. The CDR3 DNA sequence: TGCGCCAGCAGCCAGACCCAGACCTCGAATTCACCCCTCCACTTT.

CDR3 sequence: CATTQFGGSYNEQFF. The CDR3, as DNA: TGTGCCACGACGCAATTCGGTGGCTCCTACAATGAGCAGTTCTTC. The chain recombines TRBV15 with TRBJ2-1; D is uncertain. The CDR3 is 15 residues long. Germline loops: CDR1 LNHNV, CDR2 YYDKDF (reference sequence). V shed 9 bases and J shed 0 bases, with 15 bases lying between them. Using reference TRBV15 and TRBJ2-1 for the parts outside the CDR3, the full variable domain is DAMVIQNPRYQVTQFGKPVTLSCSQTLNHNVMYWYQQKSSQAPKLLFHYYDKDFNNEADTPDNFQSRRPNTSFCFLDIRSPGLGDTAMYLCATTQFGGSYNEQFFGPGTRLTVL.

The chain links TRBV7-9 to TRBJ2-5; D remains ambiguous. The CDR3 is 15 amino acids. Trimming pared 5 bases from V and 4 bases from J, leaving 17 bases between. Germline values: CDR1 SEHNR, CDR2 FQNEAQ (reference sequence). The CDR3 DNA reads as TGTGCCAGCAGCGAAAGACGGAAGGGCGGAGAGACCCAGTACTTC. Its translation is CASSERRKGGETQYF.

This clone is medium-sized. V gene TRBV2 combines with J gene TRBJ1-5; D not resolved. V lost 3 bases and J lost 5, with 2 bases in between. The CDR3 has 11 residues. From germline, CDR1 is SNHLY and CDR2 FYNNEI. The CDR3 sequence: CASSDDQPQHF. The CDR3 nucleotides are TGTGCCAGCAGTGATGATCAGCCCCAGCATTTT.

This rearrangement joins TRBV7-9 to TRBJ2-2; 7 bases fit TRBD2. The CDR3 loop spans 15 amino acids. V lost 3 bases, J lost 3 bases, and 4 bases stayed unmatched. Germline lookup yields CDR1 SEHNR and CDR2 FQNEAQ (reference sequence). The CDR3 region is CASSFGGSDTGELFF. In DNA form, the CDR3 reads TGTGCCAGCAGCTTCGGCGGGAGCGACACCGGGGAGCTGTTTTTT.

The V and J genes are TRBV7-9 and TRBJ2-5, with 7 bases aligning to TRBD2. The CDR3 has 16 residues. V was pared by 3 bases and J by 4 bases, with 11 bases of the junction left unmatched. CDR1 SEHNR and CDR2 FQNEAQ come from the germline V gene (reference sequence). In nucleotides, the CDR3 is TGTGCCAGCAGCTTTTCATGGGAGGGGAGTTCAGAGACCCAGTACTTC. This sequence encodes CASSFSWEGSSETQYF.

This clone showed up just once. The V and J genes are TRBV5-6 and TRBJ1-4, with 8 bases fitting TRBD1. The CDR3 spans 15 residues. CDR1 is SGHDT, CDR2 YYEEEE, per germline. The trim removed 0 bases at V and 8 bases at J, leaving 6 bases unmatched. In nucleotides, the CDR3 is TGTGCCAGCAGCTTGGTAGACAGGGGCAGCGAAAAACTGTTTTTT. Amino acid sequence: CASSLVDRGSEKLFF. Based on the CDR3 plus reference TRBV5-6 and TRBJ1-4, the full variable domain is DAGVTQSPTHLIKTRGQQVTLRCSPKSGHDTVSWYQQALGQGPQFIFQYYEEEERQRGNFPDRFSGHQFPNYSSELNVNALLLGDSALYLCASSLVDRGSEKLFFGSGTQLSVL.

The chain joins TRBV11-1 to TRBJ2-3; no clear D. Trimming shortened V by 2 bases and J by 2 bases, and 8 bases separated the two germline ends. The CDR3 sequence is 14 residues long. Germline CDR1 reads SGHAT; CDR2 reads FQDESV (reference sequence). The CDR3 loop reads CASSLYGHTDTQYF. The DNA for the CDR3 is TGTGCCAGCAGCTTATACGGGCACACAGATACGCAGTATTTT.

The rearrangement uses TRBV5-1 and TRBJ1-1; perhaps TRBD1 as D (5 bases). This CDR3 is 12 amino acids long. Trimming took 2 bases from V and 3 from J, leaving 5 bases between them. Germline loops: CDR1 SGHRS, CDR2 YFSETQ. Written as DNA, the CDR3 is TGCGCCAGCAGCTTAGGGGACACTGAAGCTTTCTTT. It encodes CASSLGDTEAFF.

This clone has only one observation. The chain recombines TRBV19 with TRBJ2-1; possible D gene TRBD2, 5 bases. This CDR3 region has 13 residues. Germline V gene data show CDR1 as LNHDA and CDR2 as SQIVND (reference sequence). The ends were cut back, 3 bases at V and 5 bases at J, with 8 bases in the middle. CDR3 loop: CASSMRVNNEQFF. CDR3 in DNA: TGTGCCAGTAGTATGCGGGTAAACAATGAGCAGTTCTTC.

V gene TRBV19 combines with J gene TRBJ1-5, with D unresolved. Germline CDR1 and CDR2: LNHDA and SQIVND (reference sequence). There are 12 residues in the CDR3. V was pared by 5 bases and J by 6 bases, with 8 bases between. CDR3 residues: CASSFILQPQHF. CDR3 DNA sequence: TGTGCCAGTAGTTTTATCCTTCAGCCCCAGCATTTT.

DNA for the CDR3: TGCGCCAGCAGCCAAGAAGCGGCAGAGAACACTGAAGCTTTCTTT. Protein product: CASSQEAAENTEAFF. V is TRBV4-3 and J is TRBJ1-1, with D hard to call. The length of the CDR3 is 15 residues. From germline, CDR1 is LGHNA and CDR2 YSLEER. V dropped 0 bases and J dropped 1 base, with 9 bases sitting between them.

By share, this clone counts as medium-sized (0.01 to 0.1%). The rearrangement links TRBV7-3 to TRBJ2-2, with D possibly being TRBD2 (5 bases). Deletions cut 5 bases from V and 6 bases from J, with 16 bases between. This CDR3 has 15 amino acids. CDR1 is SGHTA, CDR2 FQGTGA, per germline. The CDR3, as DNA: TGTGCCAGCAGCCCCGACTACAATTCCCCCGGGGAGCTGTTTTTT. Translated, it gives CASSPDYNSPGELFF.

In regard to this clone: The junction does not match germline at one end; this may be a read error. The chain has TRBV7-7 and TRBJ2-2; D unresolved. Germline values: CDR1 SSHAT, CDR2 FNYEAQ (reference sequence). The CDR3 runs 14 residues. This chain's CDR3 is CASSLGPFTGELFF. DNA of the CDR3: TGTGCTAGCAGCTTAGGACCCTTCACCGGGGAGCTGTTTTTT.

The chain has TRBV27 and TRBJ2-2, with 7 bases matching TRBD1. The CDR3 runs 16 residues. Germline V CDR1 and CDR2: MNHEY, SMNVEV (reference sequence). Germline trimming cut 3 bases from V and 2 bases from J; bases unmatched to any gene: 6. The CDR3, as DNA: TGTGCCAGCAGTTTCGATACAGGGGAAAACACCGGGGAGCTGTTTTTT. Encoded protein: CASSFDTGENTGELFF.

The chain uses TRBV13 and TRBJ2-2, with D possibly TRBD1 on 5 matching bases. The germline CDR1 and CDR2 sequences are PRHDT and FYEKMQ (reference sequence). The CDR3 extends over 15 amino acids. V lost 1 base and J 0 bases, leaving 6 bases between the germline ends. The CDR3 here is CASSLVRANTGELFF. The CDR3 bases are TGTGCCAGCAGCTTAGTCAGGGCGAACACCGGGGAGCTGTTTTTT.